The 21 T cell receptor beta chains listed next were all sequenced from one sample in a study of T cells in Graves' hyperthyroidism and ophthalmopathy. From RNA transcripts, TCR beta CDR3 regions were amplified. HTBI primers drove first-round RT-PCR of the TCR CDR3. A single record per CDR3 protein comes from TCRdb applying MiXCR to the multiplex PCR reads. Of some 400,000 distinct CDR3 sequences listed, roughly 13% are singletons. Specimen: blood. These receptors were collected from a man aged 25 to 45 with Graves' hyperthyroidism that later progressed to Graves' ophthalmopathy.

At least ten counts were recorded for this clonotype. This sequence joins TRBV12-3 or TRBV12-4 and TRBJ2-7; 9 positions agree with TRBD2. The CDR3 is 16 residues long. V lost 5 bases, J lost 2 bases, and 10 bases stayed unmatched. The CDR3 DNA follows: TGTGCCAGCAGTGCGTCAGAGCGGGGGGATCCCTACGAGCAGTACTTC. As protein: CASSASERGDPYEQYF.

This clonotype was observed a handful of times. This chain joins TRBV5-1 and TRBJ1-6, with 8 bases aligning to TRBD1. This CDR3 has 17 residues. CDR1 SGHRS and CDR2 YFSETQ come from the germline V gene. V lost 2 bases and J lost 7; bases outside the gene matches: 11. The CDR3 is CASSLGRGDRRNSPLHF. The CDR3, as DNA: TGCGCCAGCAGCTTAGGTCGTGGGGACAGGCGGAATTCACCCCTCCACTTT. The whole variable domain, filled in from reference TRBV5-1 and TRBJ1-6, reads KAGVTQTPRYLIKTRGQQVTLSCSPISGHRSVSWYQQTPGQGLQFLFEYFSETQRNKGNFPGRFSGRQFSNSRSEMNVSTLELGDSALYLCASSLGRGDRRNSPLHFGNGTRLTVT.

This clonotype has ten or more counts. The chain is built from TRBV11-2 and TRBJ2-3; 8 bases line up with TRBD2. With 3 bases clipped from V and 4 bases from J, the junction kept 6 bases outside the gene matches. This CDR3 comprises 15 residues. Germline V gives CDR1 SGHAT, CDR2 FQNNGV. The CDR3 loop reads CASSFPGLVADTQYF. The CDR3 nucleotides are TGTGCCAGCAGCTTTCCGGGACTAGTTGCAGATACGCAGTATTTT.

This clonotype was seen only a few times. The CDR3 sequence: CASSGDRDHGYTF. The CDR3, as DNA: TGTGCCAGCAGCGGAGACAGGGATCATGGCTACACCTTC. The V and J genes are TRBV13 and TRBJ1-2, with 7 bases lining up with TRBD1. The CDR3 is made up of 13 amino acids. The V gene's germline CDR1 is PRHDT and CDR2 FYEKMQ (reference sequence). Trimming at V came to 5 bases and at J to 6 bases, leaving 6 bases not matched to a gene.

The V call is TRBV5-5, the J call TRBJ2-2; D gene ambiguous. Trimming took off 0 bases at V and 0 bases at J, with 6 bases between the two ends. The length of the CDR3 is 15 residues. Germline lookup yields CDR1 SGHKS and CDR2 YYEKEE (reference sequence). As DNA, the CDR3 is TGTGCCAGCAGCTTGGAGGCAGCGAACACCGGGGAGCTGTTTTTT. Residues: CASSLEAANTGELFF.

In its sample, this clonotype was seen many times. The CDR3 loop is CASSLGQHSYEQYF. The CDR3 DNA reads TGTGCCAGCAGCTTAGGGCAGCACTCCTACGAGCAGTACTTC. The chain combines TRBV11-2 with TRBJ2-7; D unresolved. In germline, CDR1 is SGHAT, CDR2 FQNNGV. V was trimmed by 1 base and J by 0 bases, leaving 7 bases between them. This CDR3 is 14 amino acids long.

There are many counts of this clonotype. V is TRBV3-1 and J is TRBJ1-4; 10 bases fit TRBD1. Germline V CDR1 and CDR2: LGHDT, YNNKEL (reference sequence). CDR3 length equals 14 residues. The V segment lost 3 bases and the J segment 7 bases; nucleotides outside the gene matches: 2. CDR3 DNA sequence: TGTGCCAGCAGCCAGACAGGGGGCGTTGAAAAACTGTTTTTT. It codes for CASSQTGGVEKLFF.

CDR3 nucleotide sequence: TGTGCCAGCCGGGCCTACGGACAGGCAACTAATGAAAAACTGTTTTTT. Translated, it gives CASRAYGQATNEKLFF. The chain has TRBV6-2 or TRBV6-3 and TRBJ1-4; 7 bases agree with TRBD1. Germline CDR1 MNHEY, CDR2 SVGEGT. V dropped 8 bases and J dropped 0; count of bases not matched to a gene: 9. CDR3 size: 16 residues.

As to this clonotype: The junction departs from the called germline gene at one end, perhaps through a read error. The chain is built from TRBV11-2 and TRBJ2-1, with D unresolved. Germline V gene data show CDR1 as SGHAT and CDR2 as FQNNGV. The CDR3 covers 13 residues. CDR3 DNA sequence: TGTGCCAGCACCTTAGAAGGGTGGAATGAGCAGTTCTTC. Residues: CASTLEGWNEQFF.

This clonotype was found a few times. This chain's CDR3 is CSALDWDSYGYTF. DNA for the CDR3: TGCAGTGCTCTAGATTGGGACAGCTATGGCTACACCTTC. The chain is built from TRBV20-1 and TRBJ1-2; 7 bases are a match to TRBD1. The CDR3 runs 13 residues. CDR1 DFQATT and CDR2 SNEGSKA come from the germline V gene (reference sequence). Trimming cost V 5 bases and J 4 bases; bases outside gene matches: 7.

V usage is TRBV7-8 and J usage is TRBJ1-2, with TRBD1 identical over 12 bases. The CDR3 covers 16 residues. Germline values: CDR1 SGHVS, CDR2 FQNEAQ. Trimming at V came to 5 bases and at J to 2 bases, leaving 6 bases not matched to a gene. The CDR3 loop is CASSGRGQGANYGYTF. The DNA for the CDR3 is TGTGCCAGCAGCGGGAGGGGACAGGGGGCGAACTATGGCTACACCTTC.

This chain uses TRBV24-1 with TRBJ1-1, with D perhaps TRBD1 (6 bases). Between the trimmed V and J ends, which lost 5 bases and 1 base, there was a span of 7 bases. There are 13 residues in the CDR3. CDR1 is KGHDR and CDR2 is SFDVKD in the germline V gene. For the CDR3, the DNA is TGTGCCACCAGTGGACAGGCGAACACTGAAGCTTTCTTT. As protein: CATSGQANTEAFF.

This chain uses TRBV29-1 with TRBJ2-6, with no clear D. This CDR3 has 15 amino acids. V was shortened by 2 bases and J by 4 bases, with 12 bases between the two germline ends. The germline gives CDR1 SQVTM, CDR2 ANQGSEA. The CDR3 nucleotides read TGCAGCGTTGAACGCAGGTCTTTGGGGGCCAACGTCCTGACTTTC. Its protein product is CSVERRSLGANVLTF.

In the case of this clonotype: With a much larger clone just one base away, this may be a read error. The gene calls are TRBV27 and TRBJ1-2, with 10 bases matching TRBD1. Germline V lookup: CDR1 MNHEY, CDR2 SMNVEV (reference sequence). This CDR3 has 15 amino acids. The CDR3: CASSSPGQGYYGCTF. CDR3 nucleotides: TGTGCCAGCAGTTCGCCGGGACAGGGGTACTATGGCTGCACCTTC.

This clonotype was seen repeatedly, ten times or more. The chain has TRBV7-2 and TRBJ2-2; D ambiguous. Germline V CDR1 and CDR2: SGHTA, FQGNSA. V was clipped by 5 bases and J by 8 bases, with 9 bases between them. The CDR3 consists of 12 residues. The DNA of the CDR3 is TGTGCCAGCAGCCCGTCATGGGGGGAGCTGTTTTTT. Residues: CASSPSWGELFF.

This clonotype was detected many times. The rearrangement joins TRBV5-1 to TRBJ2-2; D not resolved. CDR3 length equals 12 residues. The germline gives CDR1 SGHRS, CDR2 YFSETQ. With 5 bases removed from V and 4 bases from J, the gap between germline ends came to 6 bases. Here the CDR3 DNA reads TGCGCCAGCAGGCGAGCCACCGGGGAGCTGTTTTTT. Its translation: CASRRATGELFF.

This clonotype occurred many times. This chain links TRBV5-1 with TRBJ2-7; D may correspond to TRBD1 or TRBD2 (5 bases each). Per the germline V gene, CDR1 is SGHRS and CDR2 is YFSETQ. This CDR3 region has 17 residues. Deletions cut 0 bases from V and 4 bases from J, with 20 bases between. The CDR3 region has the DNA TGCGCCAGCAGCTTGGATTTTGGGACCGAGATTCAGTACGAGCAGTACTTC. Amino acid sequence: CASSLDFGTEIQYEQYF. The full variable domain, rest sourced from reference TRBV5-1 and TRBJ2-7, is KAGVTQTPRYLIKTRGQQVTLSCSPISGHRSVSWYQQTPGQGLQFLFEYFSETQRNKGNFPGRFSGRQFSNSRSEMNVSTLELGDSALYLCASSLDFGTEIQYEQYFGPGTRLTVT.

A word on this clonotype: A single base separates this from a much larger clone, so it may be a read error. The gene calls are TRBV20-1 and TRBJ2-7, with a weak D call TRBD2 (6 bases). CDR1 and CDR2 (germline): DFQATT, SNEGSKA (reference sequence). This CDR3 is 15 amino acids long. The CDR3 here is CSASGKGGRYYKQYF. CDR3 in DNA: TGCAGTGCTAGTGGGAAGGGAGGCAGATACTACAAGCAGTACTTC.

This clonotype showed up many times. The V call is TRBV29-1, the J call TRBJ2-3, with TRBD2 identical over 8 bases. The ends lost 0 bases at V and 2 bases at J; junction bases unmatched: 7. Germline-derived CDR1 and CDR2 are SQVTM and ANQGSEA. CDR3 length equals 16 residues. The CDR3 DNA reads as TGCAGCGTTGAAGATGAGCGGCGGGGGGCCACAGATACGCAGTATTTT. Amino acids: CSVEDERRGATDTQYF.

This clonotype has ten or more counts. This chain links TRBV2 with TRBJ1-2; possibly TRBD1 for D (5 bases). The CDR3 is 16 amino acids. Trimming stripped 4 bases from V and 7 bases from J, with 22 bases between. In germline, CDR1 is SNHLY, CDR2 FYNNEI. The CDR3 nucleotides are TGTGCCAGCAGTGCGCAAATAGGGACTGGCCTTTCTGGCTACACCTTC. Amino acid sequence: CASSAQIGTGLSGYTF.

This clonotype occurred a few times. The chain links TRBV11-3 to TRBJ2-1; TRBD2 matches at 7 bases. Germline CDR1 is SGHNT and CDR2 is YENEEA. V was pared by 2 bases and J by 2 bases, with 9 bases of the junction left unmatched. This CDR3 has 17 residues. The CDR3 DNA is TGTGCCAGCAGCTTAAGGAGCTTGCTAGCGGCCTACAATGAGCAGTTCTTC. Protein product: CASSLRSLLAAYNEQFF.